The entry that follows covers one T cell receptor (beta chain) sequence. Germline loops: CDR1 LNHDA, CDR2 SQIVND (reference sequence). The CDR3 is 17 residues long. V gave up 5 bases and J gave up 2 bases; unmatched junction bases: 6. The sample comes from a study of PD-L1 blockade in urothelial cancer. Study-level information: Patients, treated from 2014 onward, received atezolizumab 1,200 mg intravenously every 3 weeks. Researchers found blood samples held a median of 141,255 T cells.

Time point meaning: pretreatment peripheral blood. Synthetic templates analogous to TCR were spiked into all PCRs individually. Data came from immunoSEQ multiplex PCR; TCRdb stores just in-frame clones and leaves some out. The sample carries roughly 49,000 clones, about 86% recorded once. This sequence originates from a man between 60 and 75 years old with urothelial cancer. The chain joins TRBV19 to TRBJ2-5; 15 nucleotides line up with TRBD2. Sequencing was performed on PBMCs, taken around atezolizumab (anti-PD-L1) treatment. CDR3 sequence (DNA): TGTGCCAGTAGTCGGACTAGCGGGAGGGTGGGTCAAGAGACCCAGTACTTC. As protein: CASSRTSGRVGQETQYF.